This is a list of T cell receptor beta chains from one sample in a study of blood T cell repertoires in COVID-19. Sequencing used immunoSEQ multiplex PCR; TCRdb keeps in-frame clones, though not all of them. The sample contains roughly 140,000 clones, approximately 87% of which appear only once. The source material was PBMCs or T cells enriched from blood (not recorded which). Every receptor here comes from a man between 50 and 59 years old in a cohort exposed to, infected with or recovered from COVID-19 (not recorded which). The CDR3 runs from the conserved cysteine through the conserved F or W. D genes are given only for firm matches. Rows may omit the clone size; those that give it use once, few, many or a size class.

J,V,size,D,DNA,CDR3
TRBJ2-5,TRBV7-9,.,.,TGTGCCAGCAGCTTAGAGCGGGAGACCCAGTACTTC,CASSLERETQYF
TRBJ1-6,TRBV18,.,TRBD1,TGTGCCAGCTCACTAGGGACAGGGGTTGTTTCACCCCTCCACTTT,CASSLGTGVVSPLHF
TRBJ1-5,TRBV15,.,TRBD1,TGTGCCACCAGCAGAAATACCGGGACAGGGAGGAGGAAGCCCCAGCATTTT,CATSRNTGTGRRKPQHF
TRBJ2-2,TRBV5-1,.,TRBD2,TGCGCCAGCAGCTTTGCGGGAGGGAACACCGGGGAGCTGTTTTTT,CASSFAGGNTGELFF
TRBJ2-7,TRBV28,.,.,TGTGCCAGCAGTGCCCCTCCTGGCCAGCAGTACTTC,CASSAPPGQQYF
TRBJ2-7,TRBV5-1,.,.,TGCGCCAGCAGCCACAGTAGCTCCTACGAGCAGTACTTC,CASSHSSSYEQYF
TRBJ1-5,TRBV5-6,.,TRBD1,TGTGCCAGCAGTCGGAGGGACAGGCTTTATCAGCCCCAGCATTTT,CASSRRDRLYQPQHF
TRBJ2-7,TRBV5-1,.,.,TGCGCCAGCAGCTTCATAACGAGCGACCGAAGGATATCCTACGAGCAGTACTTC,CASSFITSDRRISYEQYF
TRBJ2-6,TRBV6-1,few,.,TGTGCCAGCAGTGCAGGGTGGATTACCGGGGCCAACGTCCTGACTTTC,CASSAGWITGANVLTF
TRBJ1-4,TRBV19,.,TRBD1,TGTGCCAGTAGTCCATCTGGACAGGGGATTGGAGAAAAACTGTTTTTT,CASSPSGQGIGEKLFF
TRBJ2-7,TRBV6-1,many,.,TGTGCCAGCAGTGAAGGTACGGGGGGCCCTTACGAGCAGTACTTC,CASSEGTGGPYEQYF
TRBJ1-2,TRBV9,.,TRBD1,TGTGCCAGCAGCGTAGCAATAAGTCCGGGACAGGGCGATTTCCACACCTTC,CASSVAISPGQGDFHTF
TRBJ1-2,TRBV6-1,.,TRBD1,TGTGCCAGCAGTCGTCCGGGACAGGGACTCTATGGCTACACCTTC,CASSRPGQGLYGYTF
TRBJ2-7,TRBV21-1,.,.,TGTGCCAGCAGCGGACCACAGGGGAACCATATTTACGAGCAGTACTTC,CASSGPQGNHIYEQYF
TRBJ1-2,TRBV12-5,once,TRBD1,TGTGCTAGTGGCAGGGGGTTGAATGGCTACACCTTC,CASGRGLNGYTF
TRBJ2-2,TRBV2,.,.,TGTGCCAGCAGTGAAGCAAACAGGGCGAACACCGGGGAGCTGTTTTTT,CASSEANRANTGELFF
TRBJ1-5,TRBV5-1,.,.,TGCGCCAGCAGCCCAGATACGTTTAGCAATCAGCCCCAGCATTTT,CASSPDTFSNQPQHF
TRBJ1-2,TRBV11-2,.,.,TGTGCCAGCAGCTTAGATCGGGTCGATGGCTACACCTTC,CASSLDRVDGYTF
TRBJ2-2,TRBV19,.,.,TGTGCCAGTAGTATAATGCAGGGGCCCGGGGAGCTGTTTTTT,CASSIMQGPGELFF
TRBJ2-7,TRBV30,.,TRBD1,TGTGCCTGGACCAGGGACAGGGTCTACGAGCAGTACTTC,CAWTRDRVYEQYF
TRBJ1-1,TRBV29-1,.,TRBD1,TGCAGCGTTGAAAGACAGGGAGGAACTGAAGCTTTCTTT,CSVERQGGTEAFF
TRBJ1-2,TRBV29-1,.,.,TGCAGCGTGGAGCAGTGGGGGGGGAACTATGGCTACACCTTC,CSVEQWGGNYGYTF
TRBJ2-3,TRBV11-3,.,TRBD1,TGTGCCAGCAGCTTTTCGCCAGGGGGTCCGCAGTATTTT,CASSFSPGGPQYF
TRBJ2-2,TRBV18,.,TRBD1,TGTGCCAGCTCACCACGGGAGACAGGGGGCACGGGGGAGCTGTTTTTT,CASSPRETGGTGELFF
TRBJ1-1,TRBV18,.,.,TGTGCCAGCTCACCCCAATCGGGCACTGAAGCTTTCTTT,CASSPQSGTEAFF
TRBJ2-1,TRBV19,few,TRBD1,TGTGCCAGTAGTAAACCGGGACAGCCATACAATGAGCAGTTCTTC,CASSKPGQPYNEQFF
TRBJ2-1,TRBV5-1,.,.,TGCGCCAGCAGTACCGGGGGTGGGAGCTCCTACAATGAGCAGTTCTTC,CASSTGGGSSYNEQFF
TRBJ2-5,TRBV9,.,.,TGTGCCAGCAGCGCAATGGGGAGACTCTACCAAGAGACCCAGTACTTC,CASSAMGRLYQETQYF
TRBJ2-1,TRBV27,.,.,TGTGCCAGCAGTGCGACAGGTTTTAAGCAGTTCTTC,CASSATGFKQFF
TRBJ2-7,TRBV7-2,.,TRBD1,TGTGCCAGCAGCCCCGGGACAGGGGGCCTCCCGCAGTACTTC,CASSPGTGGLPQYF
TRBJ2-6,TRBV2,.,TRBD2,TGTGCCAGCAGGGGACTAGCGGCACTCTCTGGGGCCAACGTCCTGACTTTC,CASRGLAALSGANVLTF
TRBJ1-2,TRBV2,few,TRBD1,TGTGCCAGCAGTGCTTCCGAGGACAGGGGGCCCCCCAACTATGGCTACACCTTC,CASSASEDRGPPNYGYTF
TRBJ2-1,TRBV3-1/TRBV3-2,.,.,TGTGCCAGCAGCCAAGTTTCCGGAACGGGGAATGAGCAGTTCTTC,CASSQVSGTGNEQFF
TRBJ2-3,TRBV5-1,once,TRBD2,TGCGCCAGCAGCTCGGGACTAGCGGGAGCTGGCACAGATACGCAGTATTTT,CASSSGLAGAGTDTQYF
TRBJ2-1,TRBV12-3/TRBV12-4,.,.,TGTGCCACGCAGTGGCATTACAATGAGCAGTTCTTC,CATQWHYNEQFF
TRBJ1-2,TRBV27,.,.,TGTGCCAGCAGGCATGAGGCGGGGAATGGCTACACCTTC,CASRHEAGNGYTF
TRBJ2-3,TRBV5-1,.,.,TGCGCCAGCAGCTTGGGCAGTAGCACAGATACGCAGTATTTT,CASSLGSSTDTQYF
TRBJ1-1,TRBV6-5,.,TRBD1,TGTGCCAGCGGACAGGGTATGAACACTGAAGCTTTCTTT,CASGQGMNTEAFF
TRBJ1-5,TRBV7-9,.,.,TGTGCCAGCAGCTGGGGGACCGCGGGAAATCAGCCCCAGCATTTT,CASSWGTAGNQPQHF
TRBJ2-1,TRBV4-2,few,TRBD1,TGTGCCAGCAGCCTCAGCCAGGGGGCGTATGAGCAGTTCTTC,CASSLSQGAYEQFF
TRBJ2-5,TRBV11-2,.,TRBD2,TGTGCCAGCAGCTTAGGGGGGCTAGCGGGGAGGCAAGAGACCCAGTACTTC,CASSLGGLAGRQETQYF
TRBJ1-6,TRBV9,.,.,TGTGCCAGCAGCGTACCCGGAGGTGATTCACCCCTCCACTTT,CASSVPGGDSPLHF
TRBJ2-1,TRBV5-1,.,TRBD1,TGCGCCAGCAGCTTGCTGAGACAGGGTCCACACAATGAGCAGTTCTTC,CASSLLRQGPHNEQFF
TRBJ2-1,TRBV14,.,.,TGTGCCAGCAGCCCCCGAAAAGAGGCGGCTTATTACAATGAGCAGTTCTTC,CASSPRKEAAYYNEQFF
TRBJ1-2,TRBV29-1,.,.,TGCAGCGCGGGAGGCAGGGGTGGGTCCAGAGCTAACTATGGCTACACCTTC,CSAGGRGGSRANYGYTF
TRBJ2-1,TRBV5-5,.,.,TGTGCCAGCAGCTTGAGGCAGGTGGCCATTAATGAGCAGTTCTTC,CASSLRQVAINEQFF
TRBJ2-2,TRBV19,few,TRBD1,TGTGCCAGTAACAAGGGGGCATTCACCGGGGAGCTGTTTTTT,CASNKGAFTGELFF
TRBJ2-2,TRBV19,few,.,TGTGCCAGTAGTGTGAATCTAGGCTACACCGGGGAGCTGTTTTTT,CASSVNLGYTGELFF
TRBJ1-1,TRBV29-1,.,.,TGCAGCGTCGTCAGGGATACTGAAGCTTTCTTT,CSVVRDTEAFF
TRBJ1-1,TRBV12-3/TRBV12-4,.,TRBD1,TGTGCCAGCAGATGGACAGGGGGGGGGACGGCTTTCTTT,CASRWTGGGTAFF
TRBJ2-2,TRBV19,.,TRBD1,TGTGCCACCCTTGACAGGGGCCTCACCGGGGAGCTGTTTTTT,CATLDRGLTGELFF
TRBJ1-4,TRBV11-2,once,.,TGTGCCAGCAGCTCCGACCCCGGGGCTAATGAAAAACTGTTTTTT,CASSSDPGANEKLFF
TRBJ2-4,TRBV3-1/TRBV3-2,few,.,TGTGCCAGCAGCCAAGATTGGCCCAAACCTCAGTACTTC,CASSQDWPKPQYF
TRBJ2-7,TRBV7-9,.,.,TGTGCCAGCAGCTCCCCTATGGGCACCTACGAGCAGTACTTC,CASSSPMGTYEQYF
TRBJ2-7,TRBV5-6,.,TRBD2,TGTGCCAGCAGCCCGGGACTAGCGGAGAGCTACGAGCAGTACTTC,CASSPGLAESYEQYF
TRBJ1-5,TRBV19,few,TRBD1,TGTGCCAGTAGCGACAACCTAGAGGGACAGGGTTTGGGTCAGCCCCAGCATTTT,CASSDNLEGQGLGQPQHF
TRBJ1-5,TRBV2,.,.,TGTGCCAGCAGTGAGGGGGGGTACGATTATAGCAATCAGCCCCAGCATTTT,CASSEGGYDYSNQPQHF
TRBJ1-5,TRBV27,many,.,TGTGCCAGCGGGCAGAACAATCAGCCCCAGCATTTT,CASGQNNQPQHF